The next 3 T cell receptor beta chains were all read from a single sample in a study of cytomegalovirus exposure and HLA in healthy donors. The PCR ran on 60 Vbeta and 13 Jbeta primers. Produced via immunoSEQ multiplex PCR; TCRdb's table is partial and in-frame only. The table shows under 200,000 clones, with approximately 80% occurring only once. Sequencing was done on a sample of PBMCs. The receptor set was obtained from a woman in her fifties or sixties in good health and CMV-seronegative.

This chain links TRBV2 with TRBJ1-5; D is perhaps TRBD1 (5 bases). CDR3 length: 14 residues. CDR1 SNHLY and CDR2 FYNNEI come from the germline V gene. The ends were cut back, 6 bases at V and 0 bases at J, with 9 bases in the middle. The CDR3 DNA follows: TGTGCCAGCAGCGACAGTTATAGCAATCAGCCCCAGCATTTT. Protein sequence: CASSDSYSNQPQHF. The whole variable domain, filled in from reference TRBV2 and TRBJ1-5, reads EPEVTQTPSHQVTQMGQEVILRCVPISNHLYFYWYRQILGQKVEFLVSFYNNEISEKSEIFDDQFSVERPDGSNFTLKIRSTKLEDSAMYFCASSDSYSNQPQHFGDGTRLSIL.

The V gene is TRBV5-1, the J gene TRBJ2-5, with no clear D. V dropped 0 bases and J dropped 5 bases, with 5 bases sitting between them. The CDR3 has 12 amino acids. CDR1 and CDR2 from the germline V gene are SGHRS and YFSETQ. The chain's CDR3 is CASSLDWETQYF. In nucleotides, the CDR3 is TGCGCCAGCAGCTTGGACTGGGAGACCCAGTACTTC. Looking up the rest from reference TRBV5-1 and TRBJ2-5 gives the full variable domain: KAGVTQTPRYLIKTRGQQVTLSCSPISGHRSVSWYQQTPGQGLQFLFEYFSETQRNKGNFPGRFSGRQFSNSRSEMNVSTLELGDSALYLCASSLDWETQYFGPGTRLLVL.

This chain links TRBV9 with TRBJ2-6; possibly TRBD1 for D (5 bases). Deletions cut 4 bases from V and 4 bases from J, with 12 bases between. CDR1 is SGDLS and CDR2 is YYNGEE in the germline V gene. This CDR3 is 15 amino acids long. The DNA of the CDR3 is TGTGCCAGCAGCTCCACAGGTGCGGGGGCCAACGTCCTGACTTTC. Protein product: CASSSTGAGANVLTF.